Each of the 6 T cell receptor beta chains below was sequenced from the same sample in a study of blood T cell repertoires in COVID-19. Clones were read by immunoSEQ multiplex PCR, and TCRdb kept only the in-frame ones, dropping some. This table holds 20,000 to 25,000 clones, just over 85% found once. Sample: peripheral blood. Receptor source: a woman at least 80 years old with active or convalescent COVID-19.

This chain joins TRBV28 and TRBJ2-2; 8 bases line up with TRBD1. V shed 3 bases and J 4 bases; nucleotides not matched to a gene: 13. The CDR3 consists of 18 residues. Germline assignment: CDR1 MDHEN and CDR2 SYDVKM. The CDR3 sequence is CASSFPAGGAESTGELFF. The CDR3 nucleotides are TGTGCCAGCAGTTTCCCCGCAGGGGGCGCGGAGTCCACCGGGGAGCTGTTTTTT.

J is TRBJ2-5 and V is TRBV11-3, with 11 bases that match TRBD2. The CDR3 spans 15 residues. Germline-derived CDR1 and CDR2 are SGHNT and YENEEA. V was pared by 5 bases and J by 6 bases, with 8 bases of the junction left unmatched. CDR3 DNA: TGTGCCAGCAGCCTAACTAGCGGGAGTGCGAAGACCCAGTACTTC. It translates to CASSLTSGSAKTQYF.

Here the CDR3 DNA reads TGCAGTGCGTCGGGAGTATATGGCTACACCTTC. Translated: CSASGVYGYTF. V usage is TRBV20-1 and J usage is TRBJ1-2; D is undetermined. Germline assignment: CDR1 DFQATT and CDR2 SNEGSKA (reference sequence). The length of the CDR3 is 11 residues. V dropped 6 bases and J dropped 5 bases, with 10 bases sitting between them.

This chain uses TRBV6-2 or TRBV6-3 with TRBJ2-2, with 8 nucleotides matching TRBD1. Germline CDR1 reads MNHEY; CDR2 reads SVGEGT. The V and J ends lost 5 bases and 9 bases, in that order; junction bases with no gene match: 8. This CDR3 is 14 amino acids long. CDR3 residues: CASSTRTGLWELFF. The CDR3, as DNA: TGTGCCAGCAGTACGAGGACAGGGTTGTGGGAGCTGTTTTTT.

CDR3 in DNA: TGTGCCAGCAGCGTAGGACTAGCGGGAGGGAATGAGCAGTTCTTC. Its translation: CASSVGLAGGNEQFF. The chain employs TRBV5-4 and TRBJ2-1; TRBD2 agrees at 15 bases. V lost 4 bases, J lost 7 bases, and 3 bases stayed unmatched. Per germline, CDR1 SGHNT and CDR2 YYREEE (reference sequence). There are 15 residues in the CDR3.

This chain links TRBV10-3 with TRBJ2-7, with no clear D. The germline V and J ends were trimmed by 0 bases and 6 bases, with 12 bases remaining between them. Germline-derived CDR1 and CDR2 are ENHRY and SYGVKD. This CDR3 comprises 14 residues. The CDR3 is CAISESTRIFEQYF. CDR3 DNA sequence: TGTGCCATCAGTGAGTCGACTCGTATTTTCGAGCAGTACTTC.